What follows are 13 T cell receptor beta chains derived from one specimen sequenced in a study of T cell repertoires in cytomegalovirus infection. Their recognized antigens are unknown. TCRdb ran MiXCR on the reads and lists one entry per CDR3 protein. The table records a few hundred thousand distinct CDR3 sequences, 25% to 35% of them present only once. Material: cultured PBMCs, obtained from culture after CMV antigen stimulation. These receptors were obtained from a human donor in good health (CMV status not recorded). Some clones in this sample may be carry-over from other donors' samples.

V and J are TRBV2 and TRBJ1-2; D gene uncertain. The germline V gene encodes CDR1 SNHLY and CDR2 FYNNEI. The V and J ends lost 4 bases and 7 bases respectively, with 13 bases between them. This CDR3 has 13 amino acids. This CDR3 is CASSVSVAFGYTF. The CDR3 DNA is TGTGCCAGCAGTGTCTCGGTGGCGTTTGGCTACACCTTC.

This rearrangement joins TRBV20-1 to TRBJ2-2, with 8 bases matching TRBD2. Per germline, CDR1 DFQATT and CDR2 SNEGSKA (reference sequence). J lost 3 bases, V lost 3 bases, and 3 bases had no gene match. The CDR3 is 14 residues long. CDR3 in DNA: TGCAGTGCTAGCAGCGGGAGAGACACCGGGGAGCTGTTTTTT. Translated: CSASSGRDTGELFF.

This clonotype appeared many times. V gene TRBV4-1 combines with J gene TRBJ2-7; D gene ambiguous. With 1 base removed from V and 4 bases from J, the gap between germline ends came to 26 bases. CDR3 size: 19 residues. Germline V gives CDR1 MGHRA, CDR2 YSYEKL. The CDR3 loop reads CASSQAPSRNFAFGYEQYV. The DNA for the CDR3 is TGCGCCAGCAGCCAAGCCCCGAGCAGGAACTTCGCGTTCGGTTACGAGCAGTACGTC.

V and J are TRBV5-1 and TRBJ1-2; D may be TRBD1 (6 bases). This CDR3 comprises 16 residues. Trimming removed 0 bases at V and 4 bases at J, with 16 bases between. Germline V gene sequence: CDR1 SGHRS, CDR2 YFSETQ. DNA of the CDR3: TGCGCCAGCAGCTTGGCCGAACAGGGAATGAGCTATGGCTACACCTTC. It codes for CASSLAEQGMSYGYTF.

V is TRBV5-4 and J is TRBJ1-1; D ambiguous. V was shortened by 5 bases and J by 6 bases, with 17 bases between the two germline ends. The CDR3 spans 14 residues. CDR1 is SGHNT and CDR2 is YYREEE in the germline V gene (reference sequence). The CDR3 loop is CASRLLGGKAEAFF. The CDR3 DNA follows: TGTGCCAGCAGACTCCTAGGTGGGAAGGCTGAAGCTTTCTTT.

V usage is TRBV10-3 and J usage is TRBJ2-3, with D perhaps matching TRBD2 (7 bases). Germline CDR1 reads ENHRY; CDR2 reads SYGVKD. V lost 5 bases and J 4 bases, leaving 16 bases between the germline ends. The CDR3 covers 15 residues. The CDR3 DNA follows: TGTGCCATCAGTTTTGACCTAGGGGGGGCAGATACGCAGTATTTT. Translation gives CAISFDLGGADTQYF.

This chain joins TRBV19 and TRBJ1-2; D gene ambiguous. In germline, CDR1 is LNHDA, CDR2 SQIVND (reference sequence). V was trimmed by 4 bases and J by 5 bases, leaving 14 bases between them. The CDR3 length is 14 residues. CDR3 in amino acids: CASSTARTEYGYTF. CDR3 DNA: TGTGCCAGTAGTACGGCCAGGACCGAGTATGGCTACACCTTC.

In its sample, this clonotype was seen a few times. The CDR3 region is CASSYGPGPYGYTF. CDR3 nucleotide sequence: TGTGCCAGCAGTTACGGTCCAGGTCCTTATGGCTACACCTTC. This chain joins TRBV6-2 or TRBV6-3 and TRBJ1-2; the D is unclear. CDR3 length equals 14 residues. Trimming pared 2 bases from V and 5 bases from J, leaving 12 bases between. Looked up from germline, CDR1 is MNHEY and CDR2 is SVGEGT.

This clonotype was seen a handful of times. The chain couples TRBV6-2 or TRBV6-3 to TRBJ2-1, with D perhaps matching TRBD1 or TRBD2 (5 bases each). With 2 bases removed from V and 2 bases from J, the gap between germline ends came to 13 bases. This CDR3 comprises 16 residues. Germline assignment: CDR1 MNHEY and CDR2 SVGEGT. The CDR3 loop reads CASSYGTLGTYNEQFF. The CDR3 bases are TGTGCCAGCAGTTACGGGACCCTGGGCACCTACAATGAGCAGTTCTTC.

The DNA of the CDR3 is TGTGCCAGCAGCTGGGACAGGGCCCGCTACAATGAGCAGTTCTTC. Protein: CASSWDRARYNEQFF. V usage is TRBV11-2 and J usage is TRBJ2-1, with TRBD1 matching 9 bases. Germline trimming cut 4 bases from V and 3 bases from J; bases unmatched to any gene: 4. Germline CDR1 and CDR2: SGHAT and FQNNGV. The CDR3 loop spans 15 amino acids.

About this clonotype: This may arise from a read error, as a much more abundant clone is one base away. This chain links TRBV28 with TRBJ1-1, with TRBD1 matching over 8 bases. The CDR3 is 14 residues long. CDR1 and CDR2 (germline): MDHEN, SYDVKM. This CDR3 reads CARSLLSGRGPAFF. In DNA form, the CDR3 reads TGTGCCCGCAGTCTCTTAAGCGGCAGGGGGCCGGCTTTCTTT.

The chain employs TRBV6-2 or TRBV6-3 and TRBJ2-1; 8 positions agree with TRBD2. CDR1 MNHEY and CDR2 SVGEGT come from the germline V gene. This CDR3 spans 17 amino acids. The J segment lost 5 bases and the V segment lost 4 bases, leaving 13 bases of the junction unmatched. The CDR3 here is CASSSPPGLGAHNEQFF. The CDR3 DNA reads TGTGCCAGCAGTTCCCCCCCGGGACTAGGAGCCCACAATGAGCAGTTCTTC.

This chain connects TRBV7-8 to TRBJ2-5; D not resolved. This CDR3 is built from 14 residues. V was pared by 1 base and J by 3 bases, with 9 bases between. Germline V gives CDR1 SGHVS, CDR2 FQNEAQ. In nucleotides, the CDR3 is TGTGCCAGCAGCTTAGTGGTACCAGAAGAGACCCAGTACTTC. Protein product: CASSLVVPEETQYF. Drawing the rest from reference TRBV7-8 and TRBJ2-5, the complete variable domain is GAGVSQSPRYKVAKRGQDVALRCDPISGHVSLFWYQQALGQGPEFLTYFQNEAQLDKSGLPSDRFFAERPEGSVSTLKIQRTQQEDSAVYLCASSLVVPEETQYFGPGTRLLVL.